The sample holds many counts of the clone carrying this T cell receptor beta chain. Its antigen is as yet unknown. The data were obtained in a study of neurological immune-mediated disorders. Study observations and caveats: Phylogenetic grouping placed 18 of 34 multiple sclerosis patients' repertoires in one related-CDR3 cluster, a possible signature. Multiple sclerosis patients had less TCR clonal expansion than even healthy controls, unlike HTLV-1-associated myelopathy. No expanded-clone CDR3 amino acid sequence recurred across subjects, suggesting private TCR-beta repertoires.

Over 200 million TCR-beta sequences, together covering 15-18 subjects, were produced by every individual sequencing run that was carried out. TCRdb called the 5' RACE reads again in MiXCR, with one record for every CDR3 protein. The table shows about 88,000 distinct CDR3 sequences, with roughly 3.5% occurring only once. This CDR3 region has 18 residues. Germline V gene sequence: CDR1 SGHTA, CDR2 FQGNSA. With 0 bases removed from V and 3 bases from J, the gap between germline ends came to 21 bases. The chain links TRBV7-2 to TRBJ2-7; no clear D. The clonotype was recovered from a woman between 18 and 29 years old with multiple sclerosis. The material sequenced was PBMCs. CDR3 region: CASSLASITVAKSYEQYF. In nucleotides, the CDR3 is TGTGCCAGCAGCTTAGCGTCAATTACAGTGGCGAAGAGCTACGAGCAGTACTTC.